The clone carrying this T cell receptor (beta chain) turned up a few times. The antigen is unknown. The data belong to a study of cytomegalovirus exposure and HLA in healthy donors. Overall study results and limits: Sequencing artifact likely explains a cluster of highly shared sequence variants. The study flagged about 150 TCR beta chains as cytomegalovirus-associated.

The study ran its PCR with 60 Vbeta and 13 Jbeta primers. TCRdb keeps only in-frame clones here, not all; method: immunoSEQ multiplex PCR. The profile shows about 150,000 clones, approximately 79% of them singletons. Donors sampled were nominally healthy, though unrecorded immune exposures were likely. Germline values: CDR1 SGHNT, CDR2 YYREEE (reference sequence). The ends lost 2 bases at V and 5 bases at J; junction bases unmatched: 3. The CDR3 sequence is 13 residues long. This receptor was obtained from a woman aged 45-65 years in good health and CMV-seropositive. V gene TRBV5-4 combines with J gene TRBJ1-1, with 7 bases matching TRBD1. The specimen was PBMCs. The CDR3 spells CASSFQGGTEAFF. The CDR3 DNA sequence: TGTGCCAGCAGCTTTCAGGGGGGAACTGAAGCTTTCTTT.